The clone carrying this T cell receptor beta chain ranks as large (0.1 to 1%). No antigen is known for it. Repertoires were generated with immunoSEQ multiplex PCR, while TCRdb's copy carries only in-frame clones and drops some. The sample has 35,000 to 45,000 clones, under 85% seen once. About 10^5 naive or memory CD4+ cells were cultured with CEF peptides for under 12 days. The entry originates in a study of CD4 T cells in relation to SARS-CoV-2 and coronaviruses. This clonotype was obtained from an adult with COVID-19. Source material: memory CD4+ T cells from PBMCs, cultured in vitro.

CDR3 DNA sequence: TGTGCCAGCAGCTCCGGCTCTTCCGGGGAGCTGTTTTTT. This codes for CASSSGSSGELFF. The chain combines TRBV5-8 with TRBJ2-2; the D is unclear. Germline lookup yields CDR1 SGHTS and CDR2 YDEGEE. The CDR3 is 13 residues long. V lost 3 bases, J lost 6 bases, and 9 bases lay in between.